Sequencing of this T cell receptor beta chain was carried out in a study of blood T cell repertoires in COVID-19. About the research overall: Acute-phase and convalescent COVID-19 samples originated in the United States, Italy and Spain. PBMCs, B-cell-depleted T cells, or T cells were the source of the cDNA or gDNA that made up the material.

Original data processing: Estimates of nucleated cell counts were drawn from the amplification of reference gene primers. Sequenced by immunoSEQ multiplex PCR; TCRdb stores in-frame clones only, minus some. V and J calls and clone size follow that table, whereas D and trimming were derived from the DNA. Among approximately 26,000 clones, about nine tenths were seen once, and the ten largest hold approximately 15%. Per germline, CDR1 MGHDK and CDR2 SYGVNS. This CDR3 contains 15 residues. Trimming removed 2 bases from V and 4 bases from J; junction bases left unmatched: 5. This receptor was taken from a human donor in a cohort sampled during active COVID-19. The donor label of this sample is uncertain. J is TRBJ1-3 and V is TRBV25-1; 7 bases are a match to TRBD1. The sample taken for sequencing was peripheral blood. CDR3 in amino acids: CASSETGAIGNTIYF. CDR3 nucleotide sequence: TGTGCCAGCAGTGAAACAGGGGCGATCGGAAACACCATATATTTT.